Listed below are T cell receptor beta chains from one sample, sequenced in a study of T cell repertoires in cytomegalovirus infection. MiXCR, applied by TCRdb to the reads, yields one record per CDR3 protein. The sample lists some 150,000 distinct CDR3 sequences; around 20% were seen once. The sample comprised PBMCs. These receptor sequences come from a human donor in good health (CMV status not recorded). Some clones in this sample may be carry-over from other donors' samples. Each CDR3 is given with its conserved first and last residue. The D gene is left open where the match is weak. Clone sizes are given selectively: once, few, many, or a class where the clone is expanded.

TGTGCCACCAGCAGAGATCTGGGCCTTCAGGGTGCGGGAAACACCATATATTTT	CATSRDLGLQGAGNTIYF	NA	NA	TRBV15	TRBJ1-3
TGTGCCAGCAGCTTAACGGACTACGAGCAGTACTTC	CASSLTDYEQYF	many	NA	TRBV7-2	TRBJ2-7
TGTGCCAGCAGTCTAAGGACAGGCCGCACAGATACGCAGTATTTT	CASSLRTGRTDTQYF	many	TRBD1	TRBV5-4	TRBJ2-3
TGTGCCAGCAGCCCCGGGACGCCCGAGCAGTACTTC	CASSPGTPEQYF	medium-sized	NA	TRBV28	TRBJ2-7
TGTGCCAGTAGTATACAGGGAAACACTGAAGCTTTCTTT	CASSIQGNTEAFF	NA	NA	TRBV19	TRBJ1-1
TGTGCCAGCAGCCTTGGACAGGAGAAAGGAAACACCATATATTTT	CASSLGQEKGNTIYF	many	TRBD1	TRBV7-2	TRBJ1-3
TGTGCCAGCAGCCAAGATAGGTCCGGGGGACGGGGACGCGAGCAGTACTTC	CASSQDRSGGRGREQYF	few	NA	TRBV3-1	TRBJ2-7
TGTGCCAGCAGCTCCCACGGGAGCCAAAACACCATATATTTT	CASSSHGSQNTIYF	many	NA	TRBV7-2	TRBJ1-3
TGTGCCACCAGTGACATGAGCCGGGACCCAGATACGCAGTATTTT	CATSDMSRDPDTQYF	NA	NA	TRBV24-1	TRBJ2-3
TGTGCCTGGAGTTATACAGAGAACACTGAAGCTTTCTTT	CAWSYTENTEAFF	few	NA	TRBV30	TRBJ1-1
TGTGCCAGCAGTGAAGGGGGACTAGCGGGGGGTCAGACCCAGTACTTC	CASSEGGLAGGQTQYF	NA	TRBD2	TRBV2	TRBJ2-5
TGTGCCAGCTCACCGACAGGGCCGGATGAAAAACTGTTTTTT	CASSPTGPDEKLFF	NA	TRBD1	TRBV18	TRBJ1-4
TGCGCCAGCAGCCCCGGGACCCCGAGCGCTGAAGCTTTCTTT	CASSPGTPSAEAFF	few	NA	TRBV5-1	TRBJ1-1
TGTGCCAGCAGTTTACGGGGTTCACCCCTCCACTTT	CASSLRGSPLHF	many	NA	TRBV12-3/TRBV12-4	TRBJ1-6
TGCAGCGTTGGGGATAGCACTGAAGCTTTCTTT	CSVGDSTEAFF	few	NA	TRBV29-1	TRBJ1-1
TGTGCCAGCACCCCGGAACAGGGAAACACCGGGGAGCTGTTTTTT	CASTPEQGNTGELFF	NA	NA	TRBV28	TRBJ2-2
TGTGCCAGCAGCTCGCCTTTCACAGATACGCAGTATTTT	CASSSPFTDTQYF	few	NA	TRBV7-3	TRBJ2-3
TGTGCCAGCAGTTCGGGGGGAGGCTACGAGCAGTACTTC	CASSSGGGYEQYF	many	TRBD2	TRBV12-3/TRBV12-4	TRBJ2-7
TGTGCCAGCACCCCGGGCAGGGGGAATGAGCCCCAGCATTTT	CASTPGRGNEPQHF	few	TRBD1	TRBV6-5	TRBJ1-5
TGTGCCAGCAGCAACCACAATGAGCAGTTCTTC	CASSNHNEQFF	many	NA	TRBV11-2	TRBJ2-1
TGTGCCAGCAGCTTAGAATTTTACGAGGAACACGGATTCTATGGCTACACCTTC	CASSLEFYEEHGFYGYTF	NA	NA	TRBV7-9	TRBJ1-2
TGTGCCAGCAGTGCGGTTCGGAACGAGCAGTACTTC	CASSAVRNEQYF	few	NA	TRBV6-1	TRBJ2-7
TGTGCCACCACGGACAGGGGGAAGAACACTGAAGCTTTCTTT	CATTDRGKNTEAFF	NA	TRBD1	TRBV6-6	TRBJ1-1
TGTGCCAGCAGTTTACTAGTTAACTATGGCTACACCTTC	CASSLLVNYGYTF	few	NA	TRBV28	TRBJ1-2
TGTGCCAGCAGCTTGTGGACAGGCCAAACTTGGGGGGCCAACGTCCTGACTTTC	CASSLWTGQTWGANVLTF	NA	TRBD1	TRBV7-9	TRBJ2-6
TGTGCCAGCAGCTTAGCGCCCCGGGGGGACTCCCACTTC	CASSLAPRGDSHF	few	TRBD2	TRBV7-2	TRBJ2-7
TGTGCCAGTAGTTTACAGACAGGGAGGAGCTATGGCTACACCTTC	CASSLQTGRSYGYTF	few	TRBD1	TRBV19	TRBJ1-2
TGCGCCAGCAGCCCCAAACTAGGGCTTGGCTACACCTTC	CASSPKLGLGYTF	NA	NA	TRBV4-3	TRBJ1-2
TGTGCCAGCAGCTTAGGGACTAGCGGCACAGATACGCAGTATTTT	CASSLGTSGTDTQYF	many	TRBD2	TRBV7-6	TRBJ2-3
TGTGCCAGCAGCCTCGATTCCCTCACTGAAGCTTTCTTT	CASSLDSLTEAFF	few	NA	TRBV7-3	TRBJ1-1
TGTGCCAGCAGCTTGTTTGTCGGGGCGGGGGGTCCGGGGGAGCAGTACTTC	CASSLFVGAGGPGEQYF	many	TRBD2	TRBV7-2	TRBJ2-7
TGTGCCAGCAGCCCGCTGAGGGTAGCGGGGGTCTTCAGAGTGGCTTACGAGCAGTACTTC	CASSPLRVAGVFRVAYEQYF	few	TRBD2	TRBV7-8	TRBJ2-7
TGTGCCAGCAGCCCCAATCCCCAGGTCCACGAGCAGTACTTC	CASSPNPQVHEQYF	NA	NA	TRBV5-8	TRBJ2-7
TGTGCCAGCAGTTTAAGGGCCTCGGTCGGGCCAAATCAGCCCCAGCATTTT	CASSLRASVGPNQPQHF	many	NA	TRBV12-3/TRBV12-4	TRBJ1-5
TGTGCCAGCAGCCAAGAAGCAGGCTACCAAGAGACCCAGTACTTC	CASSQEAGYQETQYF	few	NA	TRBV14	TRBJ2-5
TGCAGTGCTAGAGTCGAGACAAAGCCCTCCCAAGAGACCCAGTACTTC	CSARVETKPSQETQYF	NA	NA	TRBV20-1	TRBJ2-5
TGTGCCAGCAGTTACCGGACTAGCGGGAGTAGAGATGAGCAGTTCTTC	CASSYRTSGSRDEQFF	many	TRBD2	TRBV6-2/TRBV6-3	TRBJ2-1
TGTGCCAGCAGAATGGGAGCGGGGGGGCTTTACAATGAGCAGTTCTTC	CASRMGAGGLYNEQFF	NA	TRBD2	TRBV12-3/TRBV12-4	TRBJ2-1
TGTGCCAGCAGTCCTGGGACTAGCGGGAGTTGGGGGGAGCTGTTTTTT	CASSPGTSGSWGELFF	few	TRBD2	TRBV28	TRBJ2-2
TGTGCCAGCAGTTACCTAGGTAATGAGCAGTTCTTC	CASSYLGNEQFF	NA	NA	TRBV11-3	TRBJ2-1
TGCAGCGTTGGAGAAGAGACCCAGTACTTC	CSVGEETQYF	few	NA	TRBV29-1	TRBJ2-5
TGTGCCAGCAGTGACACCGGACTGCCGAACACTGAAGCTTTCTTT	CASSDTGLPNTEAFF	few	NA	TRBV6-1	TRBJ1-1
TGTGCCAGCAGTGGGGCGGGGAGCTCCTACAATGAGCAGTTCTTC	CASSGAGSSYNEQFF	NA	NA	TRBV2	TRBJ2-1
TGTGCCAGCAGTTCCCCGGGAGGTGGCTACACCTTC	CASSSPGGGYTF	NA	NA	TRBV12-3/TRBV12-4	TRBJ1-2